The sequence of this T cell receptor (beta chain) was determined in a study of radiotherapy plus CTLA-4 blockade in lung cancer. Study overall: Objective responses were observed in around a sixth of patients, and disease control was achieved by about 30%.

This CDR3 is 11 amino acids long. With 6 bases removed from V and 4 bases from J, the gap between germline ends came to 3 bases. Germline V gene data show CDR1 as MNHNY and CDR2 as SVGAGI (reference sequence). Findings and caveats of the study: Some TCR clones had been derived from tumors. These clones expanded in peripheral blood after radiotherapy plus ipilimumab.

CTLA-4 blockade with ipilimumab, together with focal radiation, was given to patients with chemo-refractory metastatic non-small-cell lung cancer. Comment on this clone: Antigen specificity is unknown.

Using immunoSEQ multiplex PCR, the repertoire was profiled, and TCRdb retains in-frame clones only, with some absent. The sample consists of some 64,000 clones, roughly 76% of them appearing once. This receptor was obtained from a human donor with non-small cell lung cancer whose response to radiotherapy plus ipilimumab could not be evaluated. Some clones in this sample may be carry-over from other donors' samples. The chain combines TRBV6-6 with TRBJ1-4; D is ambiguous. Here the sequenced sample was peripheral blood, taken from a patient treated with radiotherapy plus ipilimumab. CDR3 nucleotides: TGTGCCAGCAGCTATAATGAAAAACTGTTTTTT. Encoded protein: CASSYNEKLFF.